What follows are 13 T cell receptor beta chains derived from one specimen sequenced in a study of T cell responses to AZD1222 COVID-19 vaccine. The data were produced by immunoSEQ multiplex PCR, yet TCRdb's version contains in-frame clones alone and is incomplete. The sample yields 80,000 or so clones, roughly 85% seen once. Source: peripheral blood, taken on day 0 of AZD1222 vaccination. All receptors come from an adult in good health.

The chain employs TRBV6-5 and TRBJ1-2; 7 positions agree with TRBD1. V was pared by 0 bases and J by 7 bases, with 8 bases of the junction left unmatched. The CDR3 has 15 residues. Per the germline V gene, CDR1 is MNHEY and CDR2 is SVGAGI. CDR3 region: CASSYSRQGGSGYTF. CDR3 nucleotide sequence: TGTGCCAGCAGTTACTCGAGGCAGGGGGGCTCTGGCTACACCTTC.

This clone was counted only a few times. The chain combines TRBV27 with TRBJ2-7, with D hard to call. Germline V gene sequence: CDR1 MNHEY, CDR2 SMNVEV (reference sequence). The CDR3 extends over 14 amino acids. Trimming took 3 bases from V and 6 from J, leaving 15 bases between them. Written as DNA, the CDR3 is TGTGCCAGCAGTTTGACCGGACCACCCGGCGAGCAGTACTTC. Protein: CASSLTGPPGEQYF.

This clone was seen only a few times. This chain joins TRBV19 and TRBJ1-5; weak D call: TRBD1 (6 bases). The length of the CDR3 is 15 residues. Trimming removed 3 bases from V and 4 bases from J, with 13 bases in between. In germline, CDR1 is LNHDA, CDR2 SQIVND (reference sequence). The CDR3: CASSIGGTDNQPQHF. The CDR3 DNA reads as TGTGCCAGTAGTATTGGGGGCACAGATAATCAGCCCCAGCATTTT.

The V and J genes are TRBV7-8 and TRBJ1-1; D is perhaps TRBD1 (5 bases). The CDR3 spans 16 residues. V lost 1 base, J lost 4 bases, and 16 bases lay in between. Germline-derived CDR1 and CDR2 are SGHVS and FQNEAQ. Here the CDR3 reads CASSLGLAGSGTEAFF. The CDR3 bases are TGTGCCAGCAGCTTAGGGCTGGCAGGGAGTGGCACTGAAGCTTTCTTT.

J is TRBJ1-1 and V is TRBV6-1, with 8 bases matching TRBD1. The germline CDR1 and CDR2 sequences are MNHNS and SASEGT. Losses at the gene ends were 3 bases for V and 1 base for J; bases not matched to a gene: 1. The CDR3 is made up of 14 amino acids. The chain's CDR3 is CASSDGTGNTEAFF. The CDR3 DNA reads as TGTGCCAGCAGTGACGGGACAGGGAACACTGAAGCTTTCTTT.

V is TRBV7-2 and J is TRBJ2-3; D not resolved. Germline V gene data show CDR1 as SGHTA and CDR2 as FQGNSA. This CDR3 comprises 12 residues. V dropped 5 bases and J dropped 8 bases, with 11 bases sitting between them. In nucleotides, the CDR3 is TGTGCCAGCAGCCCGACGCTTAGTACGCAGTATTTT. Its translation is CASSPTLSTQYF. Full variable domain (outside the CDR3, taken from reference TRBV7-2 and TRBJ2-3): GAGVSQSPSNKVTEKGKDVELRCDPISGHTALYWYRQSLGQGLEFLIYFQGNSAPDKSGLPSDRFSAERTGGSVSTLTIQRTQQEDSAVYLCASSPTLSTQYFGPGTRLTVL.

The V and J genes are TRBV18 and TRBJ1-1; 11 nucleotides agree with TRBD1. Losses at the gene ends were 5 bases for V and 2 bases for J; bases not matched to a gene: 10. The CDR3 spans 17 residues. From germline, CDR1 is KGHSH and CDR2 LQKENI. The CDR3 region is CASSLKGQGVRNTEAFF. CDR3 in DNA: TGTGCCAGCTCATTAAAGGGACAGGGGGTGAGAAACACTGAAGCTTTCTTT. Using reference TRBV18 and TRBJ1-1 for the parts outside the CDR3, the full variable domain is NAGVMQNPRHLVRRRGQEARLRCSPMKGHSHVYWYRQLPEEGLKFMVYLQKENIIDESGMPKERFSAEFPKEGPSILRIQQVVRGDSAAYFCASSLKGQGVRNTEAFFGQGTRLTVV.

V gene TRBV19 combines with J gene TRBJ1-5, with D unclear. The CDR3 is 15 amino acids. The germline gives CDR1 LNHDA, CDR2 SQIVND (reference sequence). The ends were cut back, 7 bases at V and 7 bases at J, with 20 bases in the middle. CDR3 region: CASISPQARGQPQHF. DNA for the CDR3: TGTGCCAGTATTTCCCCCCAGGCTAGAGGACAGCCCCAGCATTTT.

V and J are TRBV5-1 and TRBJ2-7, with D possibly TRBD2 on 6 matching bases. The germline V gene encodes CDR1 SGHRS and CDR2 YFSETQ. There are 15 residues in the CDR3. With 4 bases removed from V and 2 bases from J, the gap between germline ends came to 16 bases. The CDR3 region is CASSPTLGGTYEQYF. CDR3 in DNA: TGCGCCAGCAGCCCTACGTTAGGAGGGACCTACGAGCAGTACTTC.

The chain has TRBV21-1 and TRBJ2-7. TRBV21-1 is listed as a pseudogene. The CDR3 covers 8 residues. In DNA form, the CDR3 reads TGTGCCAACTACGAGCAGTACTTC. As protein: CANYEQYF.

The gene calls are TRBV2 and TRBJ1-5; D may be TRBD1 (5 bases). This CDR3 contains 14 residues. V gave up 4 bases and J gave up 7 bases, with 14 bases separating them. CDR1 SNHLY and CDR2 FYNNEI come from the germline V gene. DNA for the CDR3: TGTGCCAGCAGTGGGTCAGGGCGGTACCAGCCCCAGCATTTT. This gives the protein CASSGSGRYQPQHF.

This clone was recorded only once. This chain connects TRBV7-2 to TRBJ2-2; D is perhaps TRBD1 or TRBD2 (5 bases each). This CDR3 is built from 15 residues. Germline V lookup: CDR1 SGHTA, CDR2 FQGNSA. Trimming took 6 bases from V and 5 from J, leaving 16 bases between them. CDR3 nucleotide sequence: TGTGCCAGCAGACTAGACCGAGGGGAGACCGGGGAGCTGTTTTTT. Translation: CASRLDRGETGELFF. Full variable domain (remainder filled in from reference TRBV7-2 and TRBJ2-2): GAGVSQSPSNKVTEKGKDVELRCDPISGHTALYWYRQSLGQGLEFLIYFQGNSAPDKSGLPSDRFSAERTGGSVSTLTIQRTQQEDSAVYLCASRLDRGETGELFFGEGSRLTVL.

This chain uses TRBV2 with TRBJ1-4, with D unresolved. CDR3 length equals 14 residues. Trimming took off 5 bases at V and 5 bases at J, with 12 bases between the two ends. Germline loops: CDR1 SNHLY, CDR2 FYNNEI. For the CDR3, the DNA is TGTGCCAGCAGTCGAAGCTCCATGAATGAAAAACTGTTTTTT. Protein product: CASSRSSMNEKLFF. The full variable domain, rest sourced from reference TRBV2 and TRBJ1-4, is EPEVTQTPSHQVTQMGQEVILRCVPISNHLYFYWYRQILGQKVEFLVSFYNNEISEKSEIFDDQFSVERPDGSNFTLKIRSTKLEDSAMYFCASSRSSMNEKLFFGSGTQLSVL.